The 23 T cell receptor beta chains presented below share a single source sample, sequenced in a study of molecular identifiers for immune sequencing clone quantification (dated by TCRdb to 2017 to 2018). Library method: PCR. For sequencing, a NextSeq 500 was employed. TCRdb trimmed public reads at Q25 via fastp, called clones via MiXCR and kept in-frame beta chains. Duplicate CDR3 protein sequences are folded into a single record with the most common DNA and genes. The sample records more than 450,000 distinct CDR3 sequences, around 23% of which are singletons. The ten biggest clones cover approximately 0.76% of the sample. Sequencing used naive CD8+ T cells from blood, with Jurkat cell RNA spiked in. The sample's cell subset or site, from its label and the paper: FACS-sorted CD8+CD4-CCR7+CD45RA+ naive T cells. These receptors came from a human donor in good health. Some libraries in this study had Jurkat cell RNA spiked in.

This clonotype has more than one count but fewer than ten. The chain has TRBV6-6 and TRBJ2-3; maybe TRBD2 (5 bases). Trimming took 5 bases from V and 4 from J, leaving 13 bases between them. Germline V gene data show CDR1 as MNHNY and CDR2 as SVGAGI (reference sequence). CDR3 length: 14 residues. CDR3 sequence reads: CASSPLAGADTQYF. Here the CDR3 DNA reads TGTGCCAGCAGTCCCCTAGCTGGTGCAGATACGCAGTATTTT.

About this clonotype: One base away lies a much larger clone, so this may be a sequencing read error. The chain recombines TRBV4-1 with TRBJ1-1, with 7 bases lining up with TRBD1. Germline CDR1 MGHRA, CDR2 YSYEKL. The CDR3 is 15 residues long. The CDR3 protein is CASSQVRQGNTEALF. CDR3 DNA sequence: TGCGCCAGCAGCCAGGTAAGACAGGGAAACACTGAAGCTTTATTT.

The rearrangement links TRBV6-5 to TRBJ2-5; 7 nucleotides line up with TRBD1. From germline, CDR1 is MNHEY and CDR2 SVGAGI. V shed 0 bases, J shed 2 bases, and the junction held 3 bases outside the gene matches. The length of the CDR3 is 15 residues. This CDR3 reads CASSYSDRAQETQYF. In DNA form, the CDR3 reads TGTGCCAGCAGTTACTCCGACAGGGCGCAAGAGACCCAGTACTTC.

This clonotype was counted many times. This chain links TRBV4-1 with TRBJ2-3, with 11 bases identical to TRBD2. Germline V CDR1 and CDR2: MGHRA, YSYEKL. V was pared by 4 bases and J by 2 bases, with 8 bases of the junction left unmatched. This CDR3 is 17 amino acids long. The CDR3 coding sequence is TGCGCCAGCAGCCCTCCTAGCGGGGGGTTTACCACAGATACGCAGTATTTT. Translated, it gives CASSPPSGGFTTDTQYF.

Remarks on this clonotype: The junction does not match germline at one end; this may be a read error. The chain couples TRBV7-2 to TRBJ2-7; D is perhaps TRBD2 (5 bases). CDR1 is SGHTA, CDR2 FQGNSA, per germline. The CDR3 consists of 14 residues. The CDR3 nucleotides read TGTGCCAGCGGCTTGGAGGCCGCGGTGCACGAGCGGTACTTC. Amino acids: CASGLEAAVHERYF.

This clonotype was observed a few times. A read error may be the cause here, since a much bigger clone is one base away. This chain connects TRBV4-3 to TRBJ2-7, with 9 positions matching TRBD1. After removal of 0 bases from V and 3 bases from J, the junction contained 3 bases not matched to a gene. The CDR3 extends over 15 amino acids. Germline CDR1 reads LGHNA; CDR2 reads YSLEER. CDR3 loop: CASSQEQGASYEQYF. In nucleotides, the CDR3 is TGCGCCAGCAGCCAAGAACAGGGGGCTAGCTACGAGCAGTACTTC.

This clonotype appeared a few times. V gene TRBV29-1 combines with J gene TRBJ2-1; D is perhaps TRBD2 (5 bases). V was cut by 1 base and J by 8 bases, with 15 bases left in between. Germline lookup yields CDR1 SQVTM and CDR2 ANQGSEA. The CDR3 runs to 14 residues. The CDR3 DNA sequence: TGCAGCGTTGAAGGGCTAGTTTATAGCGATGAGCAGTTCTTC. As protein: CSVEGLVYSDEQFF.

This clonotype was seen at least ten times. This chain links TRBV27 with TRBJ2-1, with 8 bases fitting TRBD1. J gave up 0 bases and V 5 bases, and 21 bases lay outside the gene matches. Looked up from germline, CDR1 is MNHEY and CDR2 is SMNVEV (reference sequence). The CDR3 has 21 residues. In DNA form, the CDR3 reads TGTGCCAGCAGTCGCCTAGCACGGGACAGGTCCCCGGTTGGCTCCTACAATGAGCAGTTCTTC. Translated: CASSRLARDRSPVGSYNEQFF.

Points on this clonotype: This could be a read error, since a much larger clone is one nucleotide away. The chain is built from TRBV29-1 and TRBJ1-5, with D uncertain. Trimming took 7 bases from V and 6 from J, leaving 16 bases between them. Germline V CDR1 and CDR2: SQVTM, ANQGSEA. The CDR3 consists of 13 residues. The CDR3 region is CSGDQPWGQPQHF. The CDR3 nucleotides are TGCAGCGGGGATCAGCCGTGGGGTCAGCCCCAGCATTTT.

Turning to this clonotype: The junction departs from the called germline gene at one end, perhaps through a read error. This sequence joins TRBV6-5 and TRBJ2-7; D unresolved. CDR3 length: 13 amino acids. Germline-derived CDR1 and CDR2 are MNHEY and SVGAGI. The DNA for the CDR3 is TGTGCCAGCAGTTACTCCGTTGGGTACGAGCGGTACTTC. This codes for CASSYSVGYERYF.

As concerns this clonotype: This clone may be a read error of a much larger clone one base away. V is TRBV7-9 and J is TRBJ2-5; 8 bases are shared with TRBD2. The junction had 3 bases not matched to a gene; V was cut back by 6 bases and J by 0 bases. The CDR3 extends over 14 amino acids. Germline V gives CDR1 SEHNR, CDR2 FQNEAQ (reference sequence). DNA for the CDR3: TGTGCCAGCAGGCAGACTAGCGACCAAGAGACCCAGTACTTC. Its translation: CASRQTSDQETQYF.

The DNA of the CDR3 is TGTGCCAGCAGTGGGGACTTCACCCCCTCGAGGTCCTACAATGAGCAGTTCTTC. Its protein product is CASSGDFTPSRSYNEQFF. The chain recombines TRBV2 with TRBJ2-1; D is possibly TRBD2 (6 bases). Germline CDR1 reads SNHLY; CDR2 reads FYNNEI. The CDR3 loop spans 18 amino acids. The V end lost 4 bases, the J end lost 1 base, and 20 bases lay between the germline ends.

V gene TRBV20-1 combines with J gene TRBJ2-7; 11 positions match TRBD2. The CDR3 extends over 14 amino acids. Trimming at V came to 6 bases and at J to 3 bases, leaving 7 bases not matched to a gene. CDR1 and CDR2 (germline): DFQATT, SNEGSKA (reference sequence). The CDR3 is CSAHPGLADYEQYF. Written as DNA, the CDR3 is TGCAGTGCACACCCGGGACTAGCGGACTACGAGCAGTACTTC.

In its sample, this clonotype was seen many times. The chain couples TRBV12-3 or TRBV12-4 to TRBJ1-3, with a possible D match to TRBD1 (5 bases). The V end was cut by 5 bases, the J end by 11 bases, with 10 bases between. This CDR3 is built from 11 residues. In DNA, the CDR3 is TGTGCCAGCAGTCGAGGGGTCCCCATATATTTT. This encodes CASSRGVPIYF.

This clonotype has more than one count but fewer than ten. A much larger clone lies one base from this, so it may be a read error. This chain links TRBV25-1 with TRBJ2-7, with D unresolved. The germline CDR1 and CDR2 sequences are MGHDK and SYGVNS. The ends were cut back, 4 bases at V and 5 bases at J, with 9 bases in the middle. There are 12 residues in the CDR3. The chain's CDR3 is CASSVMGHEQYF. The CDR3 region has the DNA TGTGCCAGCAGTGTGATGGGTCACGAGCAGTACTTC.

This clonotype was found many times. The J gene is TRBJ2-3, the V gene TRBV5-1, with 14 bases aligning to TRBD2. Unmatched junction bases numbered 7, after V lost 0 bases and J lost 4 bases. The CDR3 sequence is 18 residues long. In germline, CDR1 is SGHRS, CDR2 YFSETQ. The CDR3 sequence: CASSLGLAGGPGSDTQYF. CDR3 coding DNA: TGCGCCAGCAGCTTGGGACTAGCGGGAGGGCCAGGATCAGATACGCAGTATTTT.

With respect to this clonotype: A much larger clone differs by one base, so this may be a read error. V gene TRBV4-1 combines with J gene TRBJ2-4; 8 positions agree with TRBD2. The CDR3 totals 16 residues. Germline V gives CDR1 MGHRA, CDR2 YSYEKL. The CDR3 DNA sequence: TGCGTCAGCAGCCAAGACAGCGGGAGATTACAAGGATGGCTGTACTTC. It is translated as CVSSQDSGRLQGWLYF.

In its sample, this clonotype was seen a few times. The V and J genes are TRBV30 and TRBJ1-1; D is unclear. V lost 2 bases to trimming and J lost 7 bases, with 11 bases between them. The CDR3 runs 12 residues. Germline assignment: CDR1 GTSNPN and CDR2 SVGIG (reference sequence). Here the CDR3 reads CAWSMGSNEAFF. The CDR3 bases are TGTGCCTGGAGTATGGGTAGCAATGAAGCTTTCTTT.

This chain connects TRBV5-1 to TRBJ2-7, with 8 positions matching TRBD1. This CDR3 comprises 15 residues. Germline-derived CDR1 and CDR2 are SGHRS and YFSETQ. After removal of 4 bases from V and 2 bases from J, the junction contained 8 bases not matched to a gene. CDR3 sequence: CASSGDRRDPYEQYF. In nucleotides, the CDR3 is TGCGCCAGCAGCGGGGACAGGAGGGATCCCTACGAGCAGTACTTC.

J is TRBJ2-5 and V is TRBV3-1; TRBD2 matches at 9 bases. Germline CDR1 is LGHDT and CDR2 is YNNKEL (reference sequence). Trimming removed 0 bases from V and 4 bases from J; junction bases left unmatched: 9. The CDR3 covers 17 residues. The CDR3 reads CASSQDPGLAGIETQYF. The CDR3 DNA sequence: TGTGCCAGCAGCCAAGACCCCGGGCTAGCGGGGATAGAGACCCAGTACTTC.

Concerning this clonotype itself: A much more abundant neighbour one base away suggests this may be a read error. The CDR3 coding sequence is TGTGCCGGCAGCTTGGTTGGTAACCCCAATGAGCAGTTCTTC. Translating gives CAGSLVGNPNEQFF. The chain joins TRBV7-2 to TRBJ2-1; D is ambiguous. Germline V gives CDR1 SGHTA, CDR2 FQGNSA. The CDR3 runs to 14 residues.

This clonotype was recorded many times. This chain connects TRBV19 to TRBJ2-1; D unresolved. V lost 4 bases and J 1 base, leaving 8 bases between the germline ends. Germline CDR1 LNHDA, CDR2 SQIVND (reference sequence). The CDR3 contains 14 residues. The DNA for the CDR3 is TGTGCCAGTAGTAATTCCGGATCCTACAATGAGCAGTTCTTC. Its translation: CASSNSGSYNEQFF.

This clonotype was counted ten times or more. This chain uses TRBV27 with TRBJ2-3; the match to TRBD2 covers 7 bases. Germline V gene data show CDR1 as MNHEY and CDR2 as SMNVEV (reference sequence). This CDR3 comprises 17 residues. V shed 5 bases and J 1 base; nucleotides not matched to a gene: 12. In DNA, the CDR3 is TGTGCCAGCAGTGCCCCTAACAAGCGGGGCCGCACAGATACGCAGTATTTT. It codes for CASSAPNKRGRTDTQYF.